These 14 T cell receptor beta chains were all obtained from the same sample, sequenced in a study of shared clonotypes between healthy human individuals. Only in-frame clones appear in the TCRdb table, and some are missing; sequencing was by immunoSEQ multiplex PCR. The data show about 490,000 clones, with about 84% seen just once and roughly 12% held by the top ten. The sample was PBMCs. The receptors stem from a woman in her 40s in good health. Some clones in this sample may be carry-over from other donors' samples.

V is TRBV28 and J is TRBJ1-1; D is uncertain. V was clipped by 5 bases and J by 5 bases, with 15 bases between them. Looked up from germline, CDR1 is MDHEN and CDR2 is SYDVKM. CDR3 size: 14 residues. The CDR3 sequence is CASSLPRTGTEAFF. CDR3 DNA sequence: TGTGCCAGCAGTCTTCCCAGGACCGGGACTGAAGCTTTCTTT.

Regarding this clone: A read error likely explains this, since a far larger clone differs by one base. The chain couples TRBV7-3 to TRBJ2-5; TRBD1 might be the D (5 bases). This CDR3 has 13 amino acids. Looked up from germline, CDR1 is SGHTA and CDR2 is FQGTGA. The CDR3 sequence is CAGSHSWGETQYF. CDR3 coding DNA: TGTGCCGGCAGCCATTCCTGGGGCGAGACCCAGTACTTC.

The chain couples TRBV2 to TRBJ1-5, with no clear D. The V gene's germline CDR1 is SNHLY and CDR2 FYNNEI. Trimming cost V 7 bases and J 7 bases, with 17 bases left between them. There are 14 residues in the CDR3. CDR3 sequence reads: CASTGRVVGQPQHF. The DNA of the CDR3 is TGTGCCAGCACTGGACGGGTGGTTGGGCAGCCCCAGCATTTT.

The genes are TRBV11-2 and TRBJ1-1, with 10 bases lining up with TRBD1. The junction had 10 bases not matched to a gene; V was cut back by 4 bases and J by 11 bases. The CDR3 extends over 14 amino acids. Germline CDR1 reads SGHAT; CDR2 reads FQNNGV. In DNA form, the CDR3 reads TGTGCCAGCAGCTCACATGGGACAGGGGTCCCCGCTTTCTTT. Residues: CASSSHGTGVPAFF.

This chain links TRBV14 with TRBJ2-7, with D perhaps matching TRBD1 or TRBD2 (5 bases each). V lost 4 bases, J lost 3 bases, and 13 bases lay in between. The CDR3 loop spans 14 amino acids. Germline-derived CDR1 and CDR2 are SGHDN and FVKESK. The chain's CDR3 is CASSRQGRIYEQYF. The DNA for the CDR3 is TGTGCCAGCAGCCGGCAGGGACGGATCTACGAGCAGTACTTC.

As DNA, the CDR3 is TGTGCCAGCAGCTTAGTTCAGGGGTGGGGAAACACCATATATTTT. Translated: CASSLVQGWGNTIYF. The rearrangement uses TRBV7-8 and TRBJ1-3; D might be TRBD1 (6 bases). Germline V gene data show CDR1 as SGHVS and CDR2 as FQNEAQ. Trimming pared 1 base from V and 4 bases from J, leaving 11 bases between. The CDR3 loop spans 15 amino acids.

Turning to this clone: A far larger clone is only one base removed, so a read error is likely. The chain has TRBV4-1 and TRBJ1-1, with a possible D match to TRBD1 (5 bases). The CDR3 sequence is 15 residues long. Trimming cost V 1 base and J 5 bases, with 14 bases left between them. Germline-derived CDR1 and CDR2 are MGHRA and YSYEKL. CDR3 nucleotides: TGCGCCAGCAGCCAAGGGACACTGCGAGGAACTGAAGCTTTCTTT. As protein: CASSQGTLRGTEAFF.

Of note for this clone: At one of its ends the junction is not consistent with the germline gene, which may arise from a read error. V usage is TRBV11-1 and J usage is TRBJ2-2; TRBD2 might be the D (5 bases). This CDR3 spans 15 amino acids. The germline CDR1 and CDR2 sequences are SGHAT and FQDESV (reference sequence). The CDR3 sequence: CARLRPPVSAGEMFF. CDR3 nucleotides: TGTGCCAGACTTCGTCCTCCGGTTAGCGCCGGGGAGATGTTTTTT.

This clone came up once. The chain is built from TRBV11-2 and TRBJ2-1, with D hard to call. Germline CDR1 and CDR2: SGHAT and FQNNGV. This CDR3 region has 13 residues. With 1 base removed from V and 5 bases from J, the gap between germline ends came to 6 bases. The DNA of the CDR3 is TGTGCCAGCAGCTTAGTACTCCACAATGAGCAGTTCTTC. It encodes CASSLVLHNEQFF.

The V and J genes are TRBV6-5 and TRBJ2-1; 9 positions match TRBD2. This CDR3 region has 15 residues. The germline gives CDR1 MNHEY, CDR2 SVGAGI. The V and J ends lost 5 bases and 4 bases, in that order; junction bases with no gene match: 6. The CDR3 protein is CASSLTSGDYNEQFF. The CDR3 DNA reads TGTGCCAGCAGTCTGACTAGCGGAGATTACAATGAGCAGTTCTTC.

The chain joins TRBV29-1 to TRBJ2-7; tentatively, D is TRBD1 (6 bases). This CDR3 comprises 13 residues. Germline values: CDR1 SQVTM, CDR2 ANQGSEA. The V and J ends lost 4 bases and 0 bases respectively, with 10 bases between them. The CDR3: CSVGQGYSYEQYF. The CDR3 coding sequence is TGCAGCGTTGGGCAGGGGTACTCCTACGAGCAGTACTTC.

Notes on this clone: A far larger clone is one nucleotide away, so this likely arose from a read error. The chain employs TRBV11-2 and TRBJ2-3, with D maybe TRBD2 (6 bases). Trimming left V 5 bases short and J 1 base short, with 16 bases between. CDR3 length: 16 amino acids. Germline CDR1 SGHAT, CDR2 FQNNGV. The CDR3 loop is CASSTYLRRGTDTQYF. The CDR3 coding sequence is TGTGCCAGCAGCACATACTTGAGGAGGGGCACAGATACGCAGTATTTT.

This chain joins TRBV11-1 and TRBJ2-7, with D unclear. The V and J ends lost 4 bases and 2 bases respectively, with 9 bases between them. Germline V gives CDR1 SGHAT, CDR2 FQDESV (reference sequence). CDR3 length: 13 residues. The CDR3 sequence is CASSSRGPYEQYF. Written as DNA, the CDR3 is TGTGCCAGCAGCTCCCGAGGACCCTACGAGCAGTACTTC. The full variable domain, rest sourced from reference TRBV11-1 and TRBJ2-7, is EAEVAQSPRYKITEKSQAVAFWCDPISGHATLYWYRQILGQGPELLVQFQDESVVDDSQLPKDRFSAERLKGVDSTLKIQPAELGDSAMYLCASSSRGPYEQYFGPGTRLTVT.

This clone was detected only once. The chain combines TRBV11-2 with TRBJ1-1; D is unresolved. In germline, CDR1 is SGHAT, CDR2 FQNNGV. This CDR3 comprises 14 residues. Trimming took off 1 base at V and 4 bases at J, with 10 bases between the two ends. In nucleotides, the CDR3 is TGTGCCAGCAGCTTAGCAGGTCTGAGCACTGAAGCTTTCTTT. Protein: CASSLAGLSTEAFF.